This T cell receptor (beta chain) was identified during a study of T cell responses to AZD1222 COVID-19 vaccine (dated by TCRdb to the early 2020s). For the study in its entirety: AZD1222 recipients with second doses at about 4 weeks or about 12 weeks were pooled, because spike-specific TCR depth and breadth did not differ between schedules. TCR sequencing covered more than 230 trial participants: 207 given two doses of AZD1222 and around 25 given two doses of MenACWY control vaccine. Trial participants were enrolled by age into 18-55, 56-69 and 70-plus year subgroups, with roughly 150, 30 and 60 TCR-sequenced participants respectively.

Overall results and qualifications from the work: After two AZD1222 doses, spike-specific TCR breadth and depth were significantly higher than at day 0 and than in MenACWY recipients. Vaccine-associated CD4 TCRs spanned the whole spike protein, with dominant responses in regions 160-218 and 743-854. Epitopes outside the regions mutated in the B.1.351 and B.1.1.7 variants were reportedly recognized by nearly half of the unique spike-specific TCRs. Because no day 14 peak-response samples were available, repertoires were characterized only after the peak T cell response. In the small 56-69-year group, the increase in depth fell short of significance, most likely because of low power. Participants were mostly white British and included more females than males, and it was suggested by the authors that clonal diversity may have been underestimated. Conclusions about previously exposed vaccinees are limited, since just five to seven AZD1222 recipients were seropositive for SARS-CoV-2 at baseline.

The CDR3 regions of human TCRbeta chains were analyzed by immunosequencing. Per the original workflow: TCRs in the repertoires were compared against a reference library of SARS-CoV-2-specific TCRs that had been generated with the MIRA antigen-specificity platform. Breadth was defined as the fraction of unique TCRs that were SARS-CoV-2-associated, and depth was defined as the fraction of total T cells that were SARS-CoV-2-associated. Each spike-specific TCR was assigned to its reactive spike region and to a CD4 or CD8 class using the MIRA data. Log10-transformed breadth and depth values were compared by one-way ANOVA with Sidak's multiple comparisons tests. TCRdb mirrors the immuneACCESS table, restricted to in-frame sequences. Some clones are absent from its copies; in checked studies, under half trace to an unresolved V gene, and the reason for the others is unknown. Clone size and V and J calls were adopted from that table, with D and trimming inferred from the DNA. The sample data list 150,000 to 200,000 clones, and 90% to 95% of these were observed just once. The ten largest clones add up to 0.6% to 0.7% of the sample.

The sample's time point label, in plain terms: baseline before first vaccination. Vaccinee samples were obtained from the UK trials COV001 and COV002, which included a single-blind randomized controlled phase 2/3 trial of AZD1222 (ChAdOx1 nCoV-19) in healthy adults. For TCRbeta chain sequencing, PBMC samples from trial participants were taken at day 0 and at day 28 after the second dose. Notes on this clone: Its target antigen remains unknown. Base qualities are not at hand, and no much larger clone is one base apart.

The sequence was collected from an adult in good health. This specimen was peripheral blood, taken on day 0 of AZD1222 vaccination.

The CDR3 here reads CASSLEGTGESREGNTIYF. The sequenced DNA: TGTGCCAGCAGCTTAGAAGGGACAGGGGAAAGTCGGGAGGGAAACACCATATATTTT. This receptor chain uses TRBV11-3 and TRBJ1-3; 10 junctional bases match TRBD1. The CDR3 holds 19 amino acids from the cysteine to the phenylalanine. Just CDR3 DNA is preserved here, 57 bases in frame from base 1. From V the trimming removes 0 bases and from J it removes 4 bases, while the gene matches leave 12 bases of the junction unaccounted for. CDR1 and CDR2 (SGHNT, YENEEA) derive from the germline V gene.